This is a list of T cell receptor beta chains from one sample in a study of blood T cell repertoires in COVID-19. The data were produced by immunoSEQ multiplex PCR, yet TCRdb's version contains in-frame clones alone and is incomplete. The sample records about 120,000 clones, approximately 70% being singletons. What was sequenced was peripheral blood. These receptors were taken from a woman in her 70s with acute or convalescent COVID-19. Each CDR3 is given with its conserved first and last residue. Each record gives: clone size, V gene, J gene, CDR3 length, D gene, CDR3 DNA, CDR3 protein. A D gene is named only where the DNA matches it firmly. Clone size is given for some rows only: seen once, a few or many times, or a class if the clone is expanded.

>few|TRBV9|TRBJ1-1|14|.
TGTGCCAGCAGCGTAGCTAGCGGGGATGCTGAAGCTTTCTTT
CASSVASGDAEAFF
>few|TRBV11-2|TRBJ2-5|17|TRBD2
TGTGCCAGCAGCTTCGTGTTAGCGGGGGCTCTATTCGGGTCCCAGTACTTC
CASSFVLAGALFGSQYF
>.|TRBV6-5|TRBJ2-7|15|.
TGTGCCAGCCACGGGAAGGGTAGGGGGATCTACGAGCAGTACTTC
CASHGKGRGIYEQYF
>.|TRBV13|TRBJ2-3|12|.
TGTGCCAGCAGAGCGATGCAAGATACGCAGTATTTT
CASRAMQDTQYF
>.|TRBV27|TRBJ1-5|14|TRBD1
TGTGCCAGCAGACCGACAGGGCCGGGTCAGCCCCAGCATTTT
CASRPTGPGQPQHF
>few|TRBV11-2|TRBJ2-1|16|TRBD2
TGTGCCAGCAGCTTAGATGGGACTAGCGGTTACAATGAGCAGTTCTTC
CASSLDGTSGYNEQFF
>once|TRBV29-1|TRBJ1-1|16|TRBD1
TGCAGCGTTCCCTCGGGGGGGACAGGGGTGAACACTGAAGCTTTCTTT
CSVPSGGTGVNTEAFF
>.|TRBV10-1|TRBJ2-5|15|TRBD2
TGCGCCACCTCATCGGGACTAGCGGGAGAAGAGACCCAGTACTTC
CATSSGLAGEETQYF
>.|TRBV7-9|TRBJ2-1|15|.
TGTGCCAGCAGCTTTGCGGGAAGCTCCTACAATGAGCAGTTCTTC
CASSFAGSSYNEQFF
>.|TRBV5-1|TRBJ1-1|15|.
TGCGCCAGCAGCTTGGAGGGGTTTTCCGCCCCTGAAGCTTTCTTT
CASSLEGFSAPEAFF
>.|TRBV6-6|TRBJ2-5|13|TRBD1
TGTGCCAGCAGGGGGCTGGACAGGGAGACCCAGTACTTC
CASRGLDRETQYF
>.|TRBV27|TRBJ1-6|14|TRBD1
TGTGCCAGCAGTTTCATGGGACAGAATTCACCCCTCCACTTT
CASSFMGQNSPLHF
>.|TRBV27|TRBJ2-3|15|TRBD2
TGTGCCAGCAGTTTAACTAGCGGAGTTTCCGATACGCAGTATTTT
CASSLTSGVSDTQYF
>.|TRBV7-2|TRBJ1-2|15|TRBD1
TGTGCCAGCGAGACAGGGGGCGCCGGGGGCTATGGCTACACCTTC
CASETGGAGGYGYTF
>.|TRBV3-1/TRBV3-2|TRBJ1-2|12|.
TGTGCCAGCAGCCTAGGAGGGAGAGGCTACACCTTC
CASSLGGRGYTF
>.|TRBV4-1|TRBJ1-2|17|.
TGCGCCAGCAGCCGAAGCCTTACCCGGGACAACAACTATGGCTACACCTTC
CASSRSLTRDNNYGYTF
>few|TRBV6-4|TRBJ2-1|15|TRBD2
TGTGCCAGCAGAGTGAGCGGGATGGCTTACAATGAGCAGTTCTTC
CASRVSGMAYNEQFF
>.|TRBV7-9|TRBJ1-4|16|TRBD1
TGTGCCAGCAGCTCAGGACAGGGGGCAACTAATGAAAAACTGTTTTTT
CASSSGQGATNEKLFF
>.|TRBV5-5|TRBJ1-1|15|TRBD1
TGTGCCAGCAGTCAGACAGGGGGCCGCGGCACTGAAGCTTTCTTT
CASSQTGGRGTEAFF
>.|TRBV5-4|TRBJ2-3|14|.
TGTGCCAGCGGGCTCTTGTGGCAAAGAGATACGCAGTATTTT
CASGLLWQRDTQYF
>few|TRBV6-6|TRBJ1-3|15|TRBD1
TGTGCCAGCAGTCCCGACAGGGGGTCTGGAAACACCATATATTTT
CASSPDRGSGNTIYF
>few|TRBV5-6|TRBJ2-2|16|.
TGTGCCAGCACTAGCACCCCAACAGGGAGCACCGGGGAGCTGTTTTTT
CASTSTPTGSTGELFF
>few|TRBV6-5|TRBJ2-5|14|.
TGTGCCAGCCCCAGGGGACGTCGGATGGAGACCCAGTACTTC
CASPRGRRMETQYF
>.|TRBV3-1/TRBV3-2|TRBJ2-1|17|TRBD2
TGTGCCAGCAGCCAAGATCGGCTAGCGGGGAGTTACAATGAGCAGTTCTTC
CASSQDRLAGSYNEQFF
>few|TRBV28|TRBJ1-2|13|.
TGTGCCAGCAGTTTATCAGGGGCTTATGGCTACACCTTC
CASSLSGAYGYTF